This TCR beta chain was profiled in a study of response to subunit inactivated influenza vaccine. Points from the study as a whole: The authors proposed limited new T cell recruitment per seasonal influenza vaccination.

TCRdb redid the calling of the RT-PCR reads with MiXCR, one entry per CDR3 protein. The top ten hold roughly 10% of the sample, which has 530,000 or so distinct CDR3 sequences, less than 15% seen once. On this clonotype: The antigen remains unidentified.

This CDR3 region has 15 residues. The J segment lost 0 bases and the V segment lost 5 bases, leaving 4 bases of the junction unmatched. The germline V gene encodes CDR1 SGHTA and CDR2 FQGNSA. This TCR was sampled from a man aged 50-59 years who received an inactivated influenza vaccine. V is TRBV7-2 and J is TRBJ1-3; 7 bases align to TRBD1. Sequenced here: PBMCs from blood, sampled 11 to 12 days after vaccination. CDR3 in amino acids: CASSQTGSSGNTIYF. DNA for the CDR3: TGTGCCAGCAGCCAGACAGGGAGCTCTGGAAACACCATATATTTT.